Following are 30 T cell receptor beta chains from one sample sequenced in a study of cytomegalovirus exposure and HLA in healthy donors. Amplification used 60 Vbeta primers and 13 Jbeta primers. The method was immunoSEQ multiplex PCR; TCRdb's version includes in-frame clones alone and lacks a portion of them. The sample consists of about 190,000 clones, more than 75% of them appearing once. The source material was PBMCs. The receptors originated from a woman in her twenties or thirties in good health and CMV-seropositive.

The J gene is TRBJ2-7, the V gene TRBV12-2; the D call of TRBD1 is as the table states it, not checked on the DNA. TRBV12-2 is described as a pseudogene. This CDR3 spans 17 amino acids. This CDR3 reads CASRLATQDHPYYEQYF. The CDR3 DNA reads as TGTGCAAGTCGCTTAGCGACCCAGGATCATCCCTATTACGAGCAGTACTTC.

The rearrangement uses TRBV19 and TRBJ2-7, with 14 bases lining up with TRBD2. This CDR3 is built from 21 residues. V lost 1 base, J lost 4 bases, and 18 bases stayed unmatched. Per the germline V gene, CDR1 is LNHDA and CDR2 is SQIVND (reference sequence). As DNA, the CDR3 is TGTGCCAGTAGTATAGTAGGGACTAGCGGGAGAGGGGGGGCCCCCTTTTACGAGCAGTACTTC. Encoded protein: CASSIVGTSGRGGAPFYEQYF.

Here the CDR3 DNA reads TGCGCCAGCAGCTTGAACCTAACAGGGGATCAGCCCCAGCATTTT. Translation: CASSLNLTGDQPQHF. The chain combines TRBV5-1 with TRBJ1-5; 7 nucleotides agree with TRBD1. Trimming cost V 1 base and J 5 bases; bases outside gene matches: 6. Germline loops: CDR1 SGHRS, CDR2 YFSETQ. CDR3 length: 15 amino acids. Full variable domain (outside the CDR3, taken from reference TRBV5-1 and TRBJ1-5): KAGVTQTPRYLIKTRGQQVTLSCSPISGHRSVSWYQQTPGQGLQFLFEYFSETQRNKGNFPGRFSGRQFSNSRSEMNVSTLELGDSALYLCASSLNLTGDQPQHFGDGTRLSIL.

The gene calls are TRBV11-2 and TRBJ2-7; 8 positions match TRBD1. Germline values: CDR1 SGHAT, CDR2 FQNNGV. The V and J ends lost 3 bases and 3 bases, in that order; junction bases with no gene match: 4. CDR3 length: 14 amino acids. In DNA, the CDR3 is TGTGCCAGCAGCTTCGGCAGGGGGCACTACGAGCAGTACTTC. Its protein product is CASSFGRGHYEQYF.

The chain combines TRBV10-3 with TRBJ1-6, with 8 bases that match TRBD1. V was clipped by 6 bases and J by 9 bases; unmatched bases: 7. The V gene's germline CDR1 is ENHRY and CDR2 SYGVKD. The CDR3 consists of 14 residues. The CDR3 DNA reads as TGTGCCATCAGACAGGACAGGGTAGGTTCACCCCTCCACTTT. It translates to CAIRQDRVGSPLHF.

This clone has a single count. The rearrangement links TRBV9 to TRBJ2-3, with D hard to call. CDR1 and CDR2 (germline): SGDLS, YYNGEE. The V end lost 0 bases, the J end lost 0 bases, and 8 bases lay between the germline ends. The CDR3 runs to 15 residues. CDR3 residues: CASSVAPESTDTQYF. As DNA, the CDR3 is TGTGCCAGCAGCGTAGCTCCGGAGAGCACAGATACGCAGTATTTT.

Concerning this clone itself: One junction end disagrees with the germline gene, perhaps due to a read error. The chain recombines TRBV6-1 with TRBJ2-2; a possible D gene is TRBD1 (6 bases). Germline CDR1 MNHNS, CDR2 SASEGT. This CDR3 is built from 13 residues. CDR3 nucleotides: TGTGCCAGCAATGAACAGGGATCCGGGGAGCTGTTTTTT. It encodes CASNEQGSGELFF.

For the CDR3, the DNA is TGTGCCAGCACTCGACAGAAAACAACTAATGAAAAACTGTTTTTT. Translated, it gives CASTRQKTTNEKLFF. This chain links TRBV6-5 with TRBJ1-4, with D maybe TRBD1 (5 bases). The CDR3 totals 15 residues. V lost 7 bases and J lost 0, with 12 bases in between. The V gene's germline CDR1 is MNHEY and CDR2 SVGAGI.

The chain recombines TRBV29-1 with TRBJ1-1; 10 nucleotides agree with TRBD1. The germline V gene has CDR1 SQVTM and CDR2 ANQGSEA. J was trimmed by 10 bases and V by 3 bases; bases with no gene match: 8. CDR3 length: 13 residues. The CDR3 protein is CSVEDRGRDSAFF. In nucleotides, the CDR3 is TGCAGCGTTGAGGACAGGGGGAGAGACTCAGCTTTCTTT.

CDR3 DNA: TGCGCCAGCAGCCAAGACCGGGGGACGGTTTGGACCCAGTACTTC. Translating gives CASSQDRGTVWTQYF. The chain has TRBV4-3 and TRBJ2-5; D may be TRBD2 (6 bases). Germline V gives CDR1 LGHNA, CDR2 YSLEER. Deletions cut 0 bases from V and 7 bases from J, with 15 bases between. This CDR3 contains 15 residues.

V is TRBV7-8 and J is TRBJ1-1; possible D gene TRBD1, 5 bases. Trimming stripped 1 base from V and 1 base from J, with 13 bases between. From germline, CDR1 is SGHVS and CDR2 FQNEAQ. The CDR3 is 16 amino acids. CDR3 in amino acids: CASSLGYRGPNTEAFF. CDR3 DNA: TGTGCCAGCAGCTTAGGATATAGGGGTCCGAACACTGAAGCTTTCTTT.

The CDR3 is CASSPRRGTAETQYF. DNA for the CDR3: TGTGCCAGCAGCCCCCGGAGGGGTACGGCAGAGACCCAGTACTTC. The chain links TRBV13 to TRBJ2-5; a possible D gene is TRBD2 (6 bases). The CDR3 contains 15 residues. V lost 5 bases and J 4 bases, leaving 17 bases between the germline ends. The germline CDR1 and CDR2 sequences are PRHDT and FYEKMQ (reference sequence). Filled out from reference TRBV13 and TRBJ2-5, the complete variable domain reads AAGVIQSPRHLIKEKRETATLKCYPIPRHDTVYWYQQGPGQDPQFLISFYEKMQSDKGSIPDRFSAQQFSDYHSELNMSSLELGDSALYFCASSPRRGTAETQYFGPGTRLLVL.

This clone was observed once. V and J are TRBV29-1 and TRBJ2-3; 16 positions match TRBD2. J lost 10 bases, V lost 7 bases, and 11 bases had no gene match. This CDR3 is built from 15 residues. The germline CDR1 and CDR2 sequences are SQVTM and ANQGSEA. The CDR3 DNA sequence: TGCAGCGCCAAGGGACTAGCGGGAGGGCCTTCCCCGCAGTATTTT. Residues: CSAKGLAGGPSPQYF.

V is TRBV5-1 and J is TRBJ2-1, with a weak D call TRBD1 (5 bases). V dropped 0 bases and J dropped 15 bases, with 19 bases sitting between them. CDR1 and CDR2 (germline): SGHRS, YFSETQ. The CDR3 has 14 amino acids. The CDR3 DNA follows: TGCGCCAGCAGCTTGGCCCGAAGCACAGGTTGGGCGTTCTTC. Amino acids: CASSLARSTGWAFF.

V and J are TRBV30 and TRBJ1-5, with 7 bases that match TRBD1. CDR1 and CDR2 from the germline V gene are GTSNPN and SVGIG (reference sequence). With 3 bases clipped from V and 4 bases from J, the junction kept 6 bases outside the gene matches. The CDR3 runs to 14 residues. CDR3 residues: CAWRGDSLNQPQHF. Here the CDR3 DNA reads TGTGCCTGGAGGGGGGACAGCCTTAATCAGCCCCAGCATTTT.

In the case of this clone: Mismatch with germline at one junction end may stem from a read error. The V and J genes are TRBV27 and TRBJ2-7; the D is unclear. There are 13 residues in the CDR3. Per germline, CDR1 MNHEY and CDR2 SMNVEV (reference sequence). As DNA, the CDR3 is TGTGCCAGCAGTTTATTGGGCCCCTTTCTTCCCCTCTTC. Protein: CASSLLGPFLPLF.

This clone has a handful of counts. The J gene is TRBJ1-1, the V gene TRBV11-3; 8 bases are a match to TRBD1. Trimming took 5 bases from V and 8 from J; bases not matched to a gene: 13. The CDR3 loop spans 15 amino acids. CDR1 and CDR2 from the germline V gene are SGHNT and YENEEA. Here the CDR3 reads CASSPQGEDSYEAFF. CDR3 bases: TGTGCCAGCAGCCCACAGGGGGAAGATAGTTACGAAGCTTTCTTT.

The rearrangement uses TRBV10-3 and TRBJ2-3; D remains ambiguous. Trimming left V 1 base short and J 5 bases short, with 7 bases between. Germline V CDR1 and CDR2: ENHRY, SYGVKD. The CDR3 has 13 amino acids. The CDR3 protein is CAISELTRDTQYF. In DNA, the CDR3 is TGTGCCATCAGTGAGTTAACGAGAGATACGCAGTATTTT.

The J gene is TRBJ2-1, the V gene TRBV2; possible D gene TRBD1, 6 bases. The V end lost 1 base, the J end lost 9 bases, and 16 bases lay between the germline ends. Per the germline V gene, CDR1 is SNHLY and CDR2 is FYNNEI. This CDR3 contains 15 residues. CDR3 region: CASSEVQGSEAEQFF. CDR3 sequence (DNA): TGTGCCAGCAGTGAAGTTCAGGGGAGTGAGGCTGAGCAGTTCTTC.

This chain connects TRBV30 to TRBJ2-7, with 8 bases aligning to TRBD1. Looked up from germline, CDR1 is GTSNPN and CDR2 is SVGIG (reference sequence). The CDR3 has 16 residues. Losses at the gene ends were 0 bases for V and 4 bases for J; bases not matched to a gene: 11. The CDR3 DNA follows: TGTGCCTGGAGTGTACTGGGGAGGACAGGGACGTACGAGCAGTACTTC. This encodes CAWSVLGRTGTYEQYF.

The chain combines TRBV7-2 with TRBJ2-7; 8 bases are shared with TRBD2. V gave up 1 base and J gave up 2 bases; unmatched junction bases: 4. The CDR3 sequence is 15 residues long. The V gene's germline CDR1 is SGHTA and CDR2 FQGNSA. CDR3 residues: CASSLVGSGTYEQYF. CDR3 sequence (DNA): TGTGCCAGCAGCTTAGTTGGTAGCGGGACCTACGAGCAGTACTTC.

This chain connects TRBV15 to TRBJ2-2, with 8 bases matching TRBD2. The CDR3 extends over 17 amino acids. Looked up from germline, CDR1 is LNHNV and CDR2 is YYDKDF (reference sequence). V was clipped by 0 bases and J by 4 bases; unmatched bases: 7. The CDR3 here is CATSRDRGGGGTGELFF. The CDR3 coding sequence is TGTGCCACCAGCAGAGATCGGGGGGGAGGAGGCACCGGGGAGCTGTTTTTT.

The chain couples TRBV7-9 to TRBJ2-2; 7 nucleotides match TRBD1. CDR3 length: 14 residues. Germline lookup yields CDR1 SEHNR and CDR2 FQNEAQ (reference sequence). Trimming at V came to 3 bases and at J to 5 bases, leaving 3 bases not matched to a gene. This CDR3 is CASSFPRGTGELFF. CDR3 nucleotides: TGTGCCAGCAGCTTCCCCAGGGGGACCGGGGAGCTGTTTTTT. Full variable domain (rest looked up from reference TRBV7-9 and TRBJ2-2): DTGVSQNPRHKITKRGQNVTFRCDPISEHNRLYWYRQTLGQGPEFLTYFQNEAQLEKSRLLSDRFSAERPKGSFSTLEIQRTEQGDSAMYLCASSFPRGTGELFFGEGSRLTVL.

The chain links TRBV10-3 to TRBJ2-7; 10 bases align to TRBD2. Germline V CDR1 and CDR2: ENHRY, SYGVKD. The junction had 2 bases not matched to a gene; V was cut back by 9 bases and J by 0 bases. The CDR3 loop spans 13 amino acids. Here the CDR3 reads CAIASGGSYEQYF. In DNA form, the CDR3 reads TGTGCCATAGCTAGCGGGGGCTCCTACGAGCAGTACTTC.

The chain carries TRBV5-1 and TRBJ1-1; TRBD1 might be the D (5 bases). The germline V gene encodes CDR1 SGHRS and CDR2 YFSETQ. This CDR3 comprises 14 residues. V lost 3 bases and J 6 bases, leaving 15 bases between the germline ends. The CDR3, as DNA: TGCGCCAGCAGCTGGGGTGGGGGGTCGCCTGAAGCTTTCTTT. Its protein product is CASSWGGGSPEAFF.

V is TRBV28 and J is TRBJ1-5; TRBD1 matches 9 bases. V lost 5 bases to trimming and J lost 4 bases; unmatched junction nucleotides: 9. This CDR3 is 16 amino acids long. Germline V gene sequence: CDR1 MDHEN, CDR2 SYDVKM. The CDR3 loop reads CASSPRQGEGNQPQHF. The CDR3 DNA sequence: TGTGCCAGCAGTCCCAGACAGGGGGAAGGAAATCAGCCCCAGCATTTT. Looking up the rest from reference TRBV28 and TRBJ1-5 gives the full variable domain: DVKVTQSSRYLVKRTGEKVFLECVQDMDHENMFWYRQDPGLGLRLIYFSYDVKMKEKGDIPEGYSVSREKKERFSLILESASTNQTSMYLCASSPRQGEGNQPQHFGDGTRLSIL.

The V call is TRBV11-2, the J call TRBJ2-6; no definite D call. The CDR3 totals 16 residues. Trimming left V 5 bases short and J 2 bases short, with 13 bases between. CDR1 SGHAT and CDR2 FQNNGV come from the germline V gene. For the CDR3, the DNA is TGTGCCAGCAGCCCGCGGAGTGTAACTGGGGCCAACGTCCTGACTTTC. Translating it yields CASSPRSVTGANVLTF.

This chain uses TRBV2 with TRBJ2-2, with D perhaps TRBD2 (7 bases). Per germline, CDR1 SNHLY and CDR2 FYNNEI. With 9 bases removed from V and 0 bases from J, the gap between germline ends came to 14 bases. The CDR3 sequence is 15 residues long. The CDR3 DNA is TGTGCCAGGGGGGGGGCAAGTACGAACACCGGGGAGCTGTTTTTT. The encoded protein is CARGGASTNTGELFF.

This rearrangement joins TRBV6-6 to TRBJ2-1; TRBD2 matches at 7 bases. The V gene end was trimmed by 4 bases and the J gene end by 4 bases; junction bases not matched to a gene: 7. There are 15 residues in the CDR3. Per the germline V gene, CDR1 is MNHNY and CDR2 is SVGAGI (reference sequence). The CDR3 coding sequence is TGTGCCAGCAGTTTCGGCGGGGGTCGTTACAATGAGCAGTTCTTC. This gives the protein CASSFGGGRYNEQFF.

This clone was seen a few times. The rearrangement uses TRBV19 and TRBJ1-1; D gene unclear. The V end was cut by 1 base, the J end by 4 bases, with 10 bases between. The CDR3 extends over 14 amino acids. Germline lookup yields CDR1 LNHDA and CDR2 SQIVND (reference sequence). The CDR3 protein is CASSIAPPGTEAFF. Here the CDR3 DNA reads TGTGCCAGTAGTATAGCCCCCCCGGGCACTGAAGCTTTCTTT.